Following are 6 T cell receptor beta chains from one sample sequenced in a study of regulatory T cells in long-lasting Graves disease. Arm-PCR of CDR3 regions and iRepertoire HTBI primers were the basis on which TCR beta libraries were built. Each CDR3 protein is one row after TCRdb ran MiXCR on the multiplex PCR reads. The data contain approximately 400,000 distinct CDR3 sequences, approximately 12% of them singletons. Time point denoted: newly diagnosed GD, antithyroid drugs for less than 3 months. The TCR library was prepared using RNA isolated from PBMCs. The same sample was also studied in work on T cells in Graves' hyperthyroidism and ophthalmopathy.

The input for sequencing was peripheral blood mononuclear cells (PBMCs), taken at new diagnosis, from a patient treated with antithyroid drugs. These receptors were obtained from a woman younger than 30 with Graves disease.

This clonotype was seen a few times. The J gene is TRBJ1-4, the V gene TRBV13; D unclear. The CDR3 covers 14 residues. CDR1 and CDR2 from the germline V gene are PRHDT and FYEKMQ (reference sequence). V lost 3 bases and J lost 4, with 9 bases in between. The CDR3, as DNA: TGTGCCAGCAGCTTCAATTGGGGTAATGAAAAACTGTTTTTT. This encodes CASSFNWGNEKLFF.

This clonotype has a count of ten or more. The genes are TRBV20-1 and TRBJ2-3; 14 nucleotides align to TRBD2. Germline V gene data show CDR1 as DFQATT and CDR2 as SNEGSKA (reference sequence). Germline trimming cut 4 bases from V and 3 bases from J; bases unmatched to any gene: 12. CDR3 length: 18 residues. The CDR3 sequence is CSAISRLAGGDSTDTQYF. CDR3 sequence (DNA): TGCAGTGCTATTTCCCGACTAGCGGGAGGGGATTCGACAGATACGCAGTATTTT.

This clonotype was recorded many times. The chain is built from TRBV10-3 and TRBJ2-2, with 11 bases identical to TRBD2. Trimming cost V 3 bases and J 6 bases; bases outside gene matches: 15. The V gene's germline CDR1 is ENHRY and CDR2 SYGVKD. The CDR3 covers 19 residues. DNA for the CDR3: TGTGCCATCAGTGATCCGCGAACTAGCGGGAGAATAAGGGCCGGGGAGCTGTTTTTT. Its protein is CAISDPRTSGRIRAGELFF.

This clonotype has ten or more counts. The rearrangement joins TRBV7-2 to TRBJ1-2; D possibly corresponds to TRBD1 (5 bases). The CDR3 totals 14 residues. The germline V gene has CDR1 SGHTA and CDR2 FQGNSA. V lost 5 bases, J lost 4 bases, and 14 bases lay in between. The CDR3 DNA follows: TGTGCCAGCAGCGAGCGGGACGGAGGCTATGGCTACACCTTC. The encoded protein is CASSERDGGYGYTF.

This clonotype was detected many times. The genes are TRBV5-8 and TRBJ2-2; the D gene is possibly TRBD2 (5 bases). CDR1 SGHTS and CDR2 YDEGEE come from the germline V gene. The V gene lost 2 bases and the J gene lost 4 bases, with 12 bases spanning the gap. This CDR3 is 15 amino acids long. The CDR3 is CASSFLRVGTGELFF. The CDR3 DNA follows: TGTGCCAGCAGCTTTTTGCGGGTGGGCACCGGGGAGCTGTTTTTT.

The CDR3 reads CASSLMEASTDTQYF. CDR3 nucleotide sequence: TGTGCCAGCAGCCTGATGGAGGCTAGCACAGATACGCAGTATTTT. The V and J genes are TRBV6-1 and TRBJ2-3; weak D call: TRBD2 (5 bases). The CDR3 sequence is 15 residues long. CDR1 and CDR2 from the germline V gene are MNHNS and SASEGT. Between the trimmed V and J ends, which lost 6 bases and 0 bases, there was a span of 13 bases.